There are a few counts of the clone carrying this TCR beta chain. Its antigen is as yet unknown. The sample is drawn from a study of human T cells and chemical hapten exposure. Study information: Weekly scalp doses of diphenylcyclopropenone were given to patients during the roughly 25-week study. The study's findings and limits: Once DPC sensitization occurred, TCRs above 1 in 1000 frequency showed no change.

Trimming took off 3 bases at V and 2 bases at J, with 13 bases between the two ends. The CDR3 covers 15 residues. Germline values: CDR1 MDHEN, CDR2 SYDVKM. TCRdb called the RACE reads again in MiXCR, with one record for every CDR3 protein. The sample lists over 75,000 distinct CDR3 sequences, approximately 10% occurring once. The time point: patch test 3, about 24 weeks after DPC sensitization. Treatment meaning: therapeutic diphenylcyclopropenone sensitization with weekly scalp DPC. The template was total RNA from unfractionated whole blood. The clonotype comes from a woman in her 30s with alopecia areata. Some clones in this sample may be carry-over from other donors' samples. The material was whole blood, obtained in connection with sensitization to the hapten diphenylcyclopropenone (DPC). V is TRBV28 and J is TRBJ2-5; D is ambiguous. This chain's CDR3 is CASSFAGVTQETQYF. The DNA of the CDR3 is TGTGCCAGCAGTTTCGCAGGAGTGACTCAAGAGACCCAGTACTTC.